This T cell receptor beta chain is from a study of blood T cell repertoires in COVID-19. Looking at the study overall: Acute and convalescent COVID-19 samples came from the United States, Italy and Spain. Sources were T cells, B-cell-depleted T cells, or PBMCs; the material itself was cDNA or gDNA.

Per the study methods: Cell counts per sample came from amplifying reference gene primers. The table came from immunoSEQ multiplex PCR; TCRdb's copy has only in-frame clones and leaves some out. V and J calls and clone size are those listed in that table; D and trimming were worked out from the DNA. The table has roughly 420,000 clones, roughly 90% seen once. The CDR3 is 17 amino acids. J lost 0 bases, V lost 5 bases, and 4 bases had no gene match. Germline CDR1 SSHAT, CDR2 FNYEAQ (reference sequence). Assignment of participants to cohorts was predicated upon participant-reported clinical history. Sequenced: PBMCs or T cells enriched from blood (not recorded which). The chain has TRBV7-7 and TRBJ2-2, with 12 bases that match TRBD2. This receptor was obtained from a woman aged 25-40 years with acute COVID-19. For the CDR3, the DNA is TGTGCCAGCAGCGAAACTAGCGGGGGGCCGAACACCGGGGAGCTGTTTTTT. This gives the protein CASSETSGGPNTGELFF.